These T cell receptor beta chains were read from a single sample in a study of beta chain features in type 1 diabetes. The method was immunoSEQ multiplex PCR; TCRdb's version includes in-frame clones alone and lacks a portion of them. The sample carries about 330,000 clones, approximately 10% recorded once. The specimen was naive CD4+ T cells from blood. The origin of the receptors is a woman aged 30 to 39 in good health. Both conserved end residues are part of each CDR3. The D gene is left open where the match is weak. A row's size may be missing; if present it is once, few, many or a size class.

J,V,D,length,size,CDR3,DNA
TRBJ2-1,TRBV6-1,.,12,.,CASSEPRLPRFF,TGTGCCAGCAGTGAACCCCGGTTACCCCGCTTCTTC
TRBJ2-7,TRBV18,.,15,.,CASSPGGTLSYEQYF,TGTGCCAGCTCACCTGGAGGGACCCTCTCCTACGAGCAGTACTTC
TRBJ1-1,TRBV6-5,TRBD1,14,few,CASSYDRAMAEAFF,TGTGCCAGCAGTTACGACAGGGCAATGGCTGAAGCTTTCTTT
TRBJ2-5,TRBV30,.,15,few,CAWSDPGTGEETQYF,TGTGCCTGGAGTGACCCAGGGACGGGGGAAGAGACCCAGTACTTC
TRBJ2-1,TRBV27,.,13,few,CASSFSVYNEQFF,TGTGCCAGCAGTTTTTCGGTGTACAATGAGCAGTTCTTC
TRBJ2-4,TRBV29-1,TRBD1,14,many,CSTRDSGDKNIQYF,TGCAGCACCCGGGACAGTGGGGACAAAAACATTCAGTACTTC
TRBJ1-1,TRBV18,TRBD1,12,few,CASSGQDERAFF,TGTGCCAGCTCGGGACAGGATGAGCGGGCTTTCTTT
TRBJ2-7,TRBV19,.,15,.,CASSRAGTGSYEQYF,TGTGCCAGTAGTAGAGCGGGGACAGGATCCTACGAGCAGTACTTC
TRBJ1-1,TRBV7-2,TRBD1,14,.,CASSLTGPNTEAFF,TGTGCCAGCAGCCTGACAGGGCCGAACACTGAAGCTTTCTTT
TRBJ2-7,TRBV7-9,.,14,few,CARRDLGLYYEQYF,TGTGCCAGGAGGGATTTGGGACTCTACTACGAGCAGTACTTC
TRBJ2-7,TRBV5-6,.,13,.,CASSLGRIYEQYF,TGTGCCAGTAGCTTGGGGAGGATCTACGAGCAGTACTTC
TRBJ1-1,TRBV25-1,.,13,few,CASRRGIDTEAFF,TGTGCCAGCAGAAGGGGTATCGACACTGAAGCTTTCTTT
TRBJ2-7,TRBV7-9,TRBD1,12,few,CASSTQGSEQYF,TGTGCCAGCAGCACACAGGGGTCCGAGCAGTACTTC
TRBJ1-4,TRBV7-2,TRBD1,16,.,CASSPSGTGRNEKLFF,TGTGCCAGCAGCCCATCCGGGACAGGGCGGAACGAAAAACTGTTTTTT
TRBJ2-2,TRBV28,TRBD1,14,.,CASTLPTGAGELFF,TGTGCCAGCACCCTACCGACAGGGGCCGGGGAGCTGTTTTTT
TRBJ2-7,TRBV7-2,.,13,.,CASSLDPRGEQYF,TGTGCCAGCAGCTTAGATCCCAGGGGCGAGCAGTACTTC
TRBJ2-5,TRBV7-7,.,16,.,CASSLVPPPRAETQYF,TGTGCTAGCAGCTTAGTACCACCCCCTAGAGCAGAGACCCAGTACTTC
TRBJ2-7,TRBV5-4,TRBD2,19,.,CASSLTGLAGVVLSYEQYF,TGTGCCAGCAGCTTGACGGGACTAGCGGGGGTTGTCCTCTCCTACGAGCAGTACTTC